This T cell receptor beta chain was captured by sequencing in a study of PD-L1 blockade in urothelial cancer. Across the whole study: The study recovered a median of 141,255 T cells per blood sample.

Study observations and caveats: Pretreatment TCR clonality in blood under the median foretold superior survival.

Synthetic TCR analog templates were added to each PCR reaction. Libraries were prepared by immunoSEQ multiplex PCR; TCRdb keeps only in-frame clonotypes and omits some of them. Of some 22,000 clones listed, 90% are singletons. CDR1 and CDR2 from the germline V gene are MNHEY and SMNVEV (reference sequence). The CDR3 has 15 residues. V lost 3 bases and J lost 5; bases outside the gene matches: 7. With regard to this clone: Its cognate antigen is unknown.

The chain joins TRBV27 to TRBJ2-3; 8 bases fit TRBD2. Sequences were derived from PBMCs, sampled around atezolizumab (anti-PD-L1) treatment. The TCR sequence derives from a woman aged 55-69 years with urothelial cancer. CDR3 sequence reads: CASSLGGLGQDTQYF. CDR3 DNA: TGTGCCAGCAGTTTGGGGGGACTAGGCCAAGATACGCAGTATTTT.